This is a list of T cell receptor beta chains from one sample in a study of OX40 agonist ivuxolimab in advanced cancers. Here immunoSEQ multiplex PCR was the method, and the copy in TCRdb shows in-frame clones only, minus some. The data contain about 59,000 clones, 87% of them seen just once; the ten biggest clones take up roughly 0.34%. Sequences were derived from CD4+ or CD8+ T cells sorted from blood, sampled in a trial of the OX40 agonist ivuxolimab. The receptor source for this set is an adult with an advanced solid tumor such as melanoma, head and neck, liver or kidney cancer. Each CDR3 is given with its conserved first and last residue. The D gene is left open where the match is weak. Not all rows give a size; the values are once, few, many and, for expanded clones, a class.

D	V	size	J	DNA	CDR3
TRBD2	TRBV9	NA	TRBJ2-1	TGTGCCAGCAGCCCTCGGACTAGCGGCCCCAGGAGCTCCTACAATGAGCAGTTCTTC	CASSPRTSGPRSSYNEQFF
NA	TRBV6-1	NA	TRBJ2-7	TGTGCCAGCAGTGGGGCAGGTGAAACCTACGAGCAGTACTTC	CASSGAGETYEQYF
NA	TRBV19	NA	TRBJ1-1	TGTGCCAGTAGTATAAGGGTATTGAACACTGAAGCTTTCTTT	CASSIRVLNTEAFF
TRBD2	TRBV27	NA	TRBJ2-1	TGTGCCAGCACCTTACTTGGGGGGGAGGATGAGCAGTTCTTC	CASTLLGGEDEQFF
NA	TRBV10-3	NA	TRBJ1-5	TGTGCCATCAGTGAGCGTTCAGGAGGAGGCAATCAGCCCCAGCATTTT	CAISERSGGGNQPQHF
TRBD1	TRBV10-3	few	TRBJ1-6	TGTGCCATCAGTGGGGCCGGGACAGATACTCTCCACTTT	CAISGAGTDTLHF
TRBD1	TRBV7-9	NA	TRBJ2-7	TGTGCCAGCAGCCGAACAGGGGGCGCTTACGAGCAGTACTTC	CASSRTGGAYEQYF
NA	TRBV5-8	NA	TRBJ2-3	TGTGCCAGCAGCTTGGCGGGGAGACACACAGATACGCAGTATTTT	CASSLAGRHTDTQYF
TRBD1	TRBV2	NA	TRBJ2-3	TGTGCCAGCAGTGTACCCCTCGGGACAGAGACCACAGATACGCAGTATTTT	CASSVPLGTETTDTQYF
NA	TRBV28	NA	TRBJ2-1	TGTGCCAGCAGCCGATACGGCAATGAGCAGTTCTTC	CASSRYGNEQFF
NA	TRBV5-1	NA	TRBJ1-2	TGCGCCAGCAGCTTGGCCTACCTACAGGGATTCTCGCGTGGCTACACCTTC	CASSLAYLQGFSRGYTF
TRBD2	TRBV7-2	NA	TRBJ2-7	TGTGCCAGCAGCTTAGTAGCGGGAGGCACCTACGAGCAGTACTTC	CASSLVAGGTYEQYF
TRBD1	TRBV18	NA	TRBJ2-6	TGTGCCAGCTCACAACAGGGGACTGGGGCCAACGTCCTGACTTTC	CASSQQGTGANVLTF
NA	TRBV28	NA	TRBJ1-1	TGTGCCAGCACCATTCCCGGGGCGGGTGAAGCTTTCTTT	CASTIPGAGEAFF
TRBD1	TRBV5-8	NA	TRBJ1-4	TGTGCCAGCAGCGTAGGGACAGCAACTAATGAAAAACTGTTTTTT	CASSVGTATNEKLFF
NA	TRBV10-3	NA	TRBJ2-3	TGTGCCATCAGTGAAAGGGGAGATACGCAGTATTTT	CAISERGDTQYF
TRBD1	TRBV7-8	NA	TRBJ1-1	TGTGCCAGCAGCTTAGCCCCACAGGGGACATTGAACACTGAAGCTTTCTTT	CASSLAPQGTLNTEAFF
NA	TRBV5-1	NA	TRBJ1-4	TGCGCCAGCAGCTTGCCGACGGAAAAACTGTTTTTT	CASSLPTEKLFF
TRBD1	TRBV28	NA	TRBJ1-1	TGTGCCAGCAGTCCCCAGGGGGGCAGCCTCAACACTGAAGCTTTCTTT	CASSPQGGSLNTEAFF
TRBD2	TRBV15	NA	TRBJ2-3	TGTGCCACCAGCAGAGATCTTAGTTGGGGCGGGAGTGCAGATACGCAGTATTTT	CATSRDLSWGGSADTQYF
NA	TRBV6-5	NA	TRBJ1-2	TGTGCCAGCAGAGCCGGACAAGCGAGTAACTATGGCTACACCTTC	CASRAGQASNYGYTF
TRBD1	TRBV5-1	NA	TRBJ2-7	TGCGCCAGCAAACCGGGACAGGGCGACGACGAGCAGTACTTC	CASKPGQGDDEQYF
NA	TRBV7-9	NA	TRBJ1-2	TGTGCCAGCGGAACAGGGATCGCTAACTATGGCTACACCTTC	CASGTGIANYGYTF
TRBD1	TRBV4-2	NA	TRBJ2-5	TGTGCCAGCAGCCAGGGACAGGGCCGGGGAGAGACCCAGTACTTC	CASSQGQGRGETQYF
TRBD1	TRBV7-9	NA	TRBJ2-3	TGTGCCAGCAGTAGACTCCGCGGGACAGGGACAGATACGCAGTATTTT	CASSRLRGTGTDTQYF
TRBD1	TRBV2	NA	TRBJ1-6	TGTGCCACCTCAGGGGGGAGCTCCTATAATTCACCCCTCCACTTT	CATSGGSSYNSPLHF
TRBD1	TRBV5-1	NA	TRBJ2-2	TGCGCCAGCAGCTTGGCTCGACAGGGTGACACCGGGGAGCTGTTTTTT	CASSLARQGDTGELFF
NA	TRBV28	NA	TRBJ1-1	TGTGCCAGCAGTAGCTGGCAAGGTGTTCAAGCTTTCTTT	CASSSWQGVQAFF
NA	TRBV7-3	NA	TRBJ2-5	TGTGCCAGCAGCATCTCCGGGGAGACCCAGTACTTC	CASSISGETQYF
NA	TRBV6-1	NA	TRBJ1-5	TGTGCCAGCACCCCGGACGGTGATCAGCCCCAGCATTTT	CASTPDGDQPQHF
TRBD2	TRBV30	NA	TRBJ2-3	TGTGCCAGTAGCGGGACTAGCACAGATACGCAGTATTTT	CASSGTSTDTQYF
TRBD1	TRBV7-3	NA	TRBJ1-2	TGTGCCAGCAGCCCGGACAGGTTAAGGGGCTACACCTTC	CASSPDRLRGYTF
NA	TRBV5-1	NA	TRBJ2-7	TGCGCCAGCAGCTGGGGGACGCGAACCTACGAGCAGTACTTC	CASSWGTRTYEQYF
TRBD1	TRBV5-1	few	TRBJ2-1	TGCGCCAGCAGCCCGACAGGGGCCAACAATGAGCAGTTCTTC	CASSPTGANNEQFF
NA	TRBV9	NA	TRBJ1-3	TGTGCCAGCAGCGTAGCTTGGGGAGACACCATATATTTT	CASSVAWGDTIYF
TRBD2	TRBV5-4	NA	TRBJ2-5	TGTGCCAGCAGCTTGCGTAGCGGGAGGGGAGAGACCCAGTACTTC	CASSLRSGRGETQYF
NA	TRBV5-1	NA	TRBJ2-3	TGCGCCAGCAGCTTGGCTAGCGGCACAGATACGCAGTATTTT	CASSLASGTDTQYF
NA	TRBV11-2	NA	TRBJ1-1	TGTGCCAGCAGCTTAGATCAGCTTGGGTTAGAAGCTTTCTTT	CASSLDQLGLEAFF
TRBD2	TRBV10-3	NA	TRBJ2-7	TGTGCCATCGGACAGACTAGCGGGACCTACGAGCAGTACTTC	CAIGQTSGTYEQYF
NA	TRBV10-2	NA	TRBJ2-3	TGCGCCAGCAGTGAGGGGCAGGGAGTTTCCCTCCTCATCACAGATACGCAGTATTTT	CASSEGQGVSLLITDTQYF
NA	TRBV6-6	NA	TRBJ2-2	TGTGCCAGCAGTTATTTTCTCTCTACCACCGGGGAGCTGTTTTTT	CASSYFLSTTGELFF